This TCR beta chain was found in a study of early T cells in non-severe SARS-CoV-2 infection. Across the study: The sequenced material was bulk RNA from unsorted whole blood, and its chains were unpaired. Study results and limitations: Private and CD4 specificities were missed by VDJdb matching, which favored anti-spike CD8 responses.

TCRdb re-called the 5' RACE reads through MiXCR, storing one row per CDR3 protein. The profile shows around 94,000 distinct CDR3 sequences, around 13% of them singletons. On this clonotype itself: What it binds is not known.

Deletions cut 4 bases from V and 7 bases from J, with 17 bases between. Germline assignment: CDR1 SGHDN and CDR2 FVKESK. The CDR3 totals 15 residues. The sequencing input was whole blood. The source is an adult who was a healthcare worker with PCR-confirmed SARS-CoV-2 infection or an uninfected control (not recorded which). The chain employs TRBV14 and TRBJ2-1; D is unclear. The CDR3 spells CASSPLVYSVNEQFF. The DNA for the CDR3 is TGTGCCAGCAGCCCCCTGGTCTATTCAGTGAATGAGCAGTTCTTC.